This T cell receptor beta chain was documented in a study of blood T cell repertoires in COVID-19. Study in general: The analysed material was cDNA or gDNA that came from T cells, B-cell-depleted T cells, or PBMCs.

Germline V gene lookup returns CDR1 SQVTM and CDR2 ANQGSEA. The CDR3 spans 16 residues. Trimming removed 2 bases from V and 1 base from J; junction bases left unmatched: 7. Here immunoSEQ multiplex PCR was the method, and the copy in TCRdb shows in-frame clones only, minus some. Of around 95,000 clones listed, 90% are singletons. Input material: peripheral blood. The chain joins TRBV29-1 to TRBJ2-1; 8 nucleotides line up with TRBD1. This clonotype originated in a man in his fifties or sixties with acute or convalescent COVID-19. CDR3 in DNA: TGCAGCGTTGAACCGGTGCAGGGGGCATCCTACAATGAGCAGTTCTTC. Protein sequence: CSVEPVQGASYNEQFF.